Following are 3 T cell receptor beta chains from one sample sequenced in a study of T cells in Graves' hyperthyroidism and ophthalmopathy. Amplified TCR beta CDR3 regions came from RNA transcripts. The primer set for the first-round RT-PCR of the TCR CDR3 was HTBI. A single record per CDR3 protein comes from TCRdb applying MiXCR to the multiplex PCR reads. This sample carries around 690,000 distinct CDR3 sequences, around 15% of them seen once, and the ten largest clones take 15% to 17%. Sequencing was carried out using blood. The receptors originated from a man in his fifties with Graves' hyperthyroidism.

This clonotype was counted at least ten times. CDR3 nucleotides: TGTGCCAGCAGTTACGGGACAGGGCAACAGCCCCAGCATTTT. Its translation: CASSYGTGQQPQHF. The rearrangement links TRBV6-2 or TRBV6-3 to TRBJ1-5; 9 bases map to TRBD1. V lost 2 bases and J lost 7; bases outside the gene matches: 3. The CDR3 spans 14 residues. CDR1 is MNHEY and CDR2 is SVGEGT in the germline V gene.

In the case of this clonotype: This sequence may be a read error, since a much larger clone differs from it by one base. The chain is built from TRBV7-8 and TRBJ2-3, with D unclear. Germline V gene data show CDR1 as SGHVS and CDR2 as FQNEAQ. The length of the CDR3 is 12 residues. The chain's CDR3 is CVSSIPMDTQYF. DNA of the CDR3: TGTGTCAGCAGCATCCCCATGGATACGCAGTATTTT.

This sequence joins TRBV20-1 and TRBJ1-5, with a possible D match to TRBD1 (6 bases). The germline V gene encodes CDR1 DFQATT and CDR2 SNEGSKA (reference sequence). The V and J ends lost 5 bases and 1 base respectively, with 9 bases between them. The CDR3 consists of 13 residues. CDR3 nucleotides: TGCAGTGCTCCCACAGGGAGCAATCAGCCCCAGCATTTT. Amino acid sequence: CSAPTGSNQPQHF.